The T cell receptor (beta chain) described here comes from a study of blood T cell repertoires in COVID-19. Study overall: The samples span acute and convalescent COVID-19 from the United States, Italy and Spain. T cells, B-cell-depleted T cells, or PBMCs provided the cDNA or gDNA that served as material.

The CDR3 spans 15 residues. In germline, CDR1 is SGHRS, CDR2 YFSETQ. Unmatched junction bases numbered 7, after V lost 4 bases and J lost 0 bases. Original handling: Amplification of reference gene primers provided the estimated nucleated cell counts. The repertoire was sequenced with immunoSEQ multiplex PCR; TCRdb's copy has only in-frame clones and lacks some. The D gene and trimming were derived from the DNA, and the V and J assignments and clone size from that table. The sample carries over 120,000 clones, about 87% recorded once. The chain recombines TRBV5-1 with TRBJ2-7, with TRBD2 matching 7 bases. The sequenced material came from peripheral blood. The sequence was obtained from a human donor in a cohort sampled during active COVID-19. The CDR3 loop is CASSVGGRGSYEQYF. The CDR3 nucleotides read TGCGCCAGCAGCGTGGGAGGGCGGGGCTCCTACGAGCAGTACTTC. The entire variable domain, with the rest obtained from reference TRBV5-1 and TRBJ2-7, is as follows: KAGVTQTPRYLIKTRGQQVTLSCSPISGHRSVSWYQQTPGQGLQFLFEYFSETQRNKGNFPGRFSGRQFSNSRSEMNVSTLELGDSALYLCASSVGGRGSYEQYFGPGTRLTVT.